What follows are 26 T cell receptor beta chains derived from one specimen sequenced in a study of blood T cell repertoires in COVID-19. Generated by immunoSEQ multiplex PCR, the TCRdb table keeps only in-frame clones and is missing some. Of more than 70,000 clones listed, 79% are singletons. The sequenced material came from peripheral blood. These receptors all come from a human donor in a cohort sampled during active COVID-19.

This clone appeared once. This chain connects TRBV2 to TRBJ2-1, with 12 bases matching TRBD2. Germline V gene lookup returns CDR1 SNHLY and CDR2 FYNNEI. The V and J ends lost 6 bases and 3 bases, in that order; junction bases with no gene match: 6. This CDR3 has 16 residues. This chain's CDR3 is CASRTSGRHHYNEQFF. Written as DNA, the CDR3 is TGTGCCAGCAGGACTAGCGGGAGACACCACTACAATGAGCAGTTCTTC.

CDR3 region: CASSAGQLNTEAFF. CDR3 DNA: TGTGCCAGCAGCGCCGGACAACTGAACACTGAAGCTTTCTTT. The chain uses TRBV5-4 and TRBJ1-1, with D tentatively TRBD1 (5 bases). Germline CDR1 is SGHNT and CDR2 is YYREEE (reference sequence). The V and J ends lost 4 bases and 0 bases respectively, with 10 bases between them. The CDR3 is 14 residues long.

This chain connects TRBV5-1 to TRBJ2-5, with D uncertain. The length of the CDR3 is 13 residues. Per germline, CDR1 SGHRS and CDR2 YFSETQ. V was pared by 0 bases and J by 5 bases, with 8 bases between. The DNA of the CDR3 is TGCGCCAGCAGCTTGGCTAGTTTGGAGACCCAGTACTTC. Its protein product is CASSLASLETQYF.

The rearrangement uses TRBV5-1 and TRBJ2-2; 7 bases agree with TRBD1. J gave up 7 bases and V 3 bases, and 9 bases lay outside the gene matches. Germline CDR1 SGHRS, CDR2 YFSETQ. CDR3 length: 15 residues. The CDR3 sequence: CASSSLLDRVGELFF. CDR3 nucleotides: TGCGCCAGCAGCTCCCTCCTTGACAGGGTCGGGGAGCTGTTTTTT.

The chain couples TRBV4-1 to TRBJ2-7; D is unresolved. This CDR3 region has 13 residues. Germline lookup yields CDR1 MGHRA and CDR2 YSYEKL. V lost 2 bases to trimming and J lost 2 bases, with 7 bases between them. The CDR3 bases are TGCGCCAGCAGCCAAAGCCTGACCTACGAGCAGTACTTC. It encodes CASSQSLTYEQYF.

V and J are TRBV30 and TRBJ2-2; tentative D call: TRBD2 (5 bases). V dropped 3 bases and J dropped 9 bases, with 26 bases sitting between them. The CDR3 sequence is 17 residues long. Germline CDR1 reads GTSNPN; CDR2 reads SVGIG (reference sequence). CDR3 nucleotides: TGTGCCTGGAGGCCCTTGTTAGCTCGGGAAATGTTGAGGGAGCTGTTTTTT. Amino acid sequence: CAWRPLLAREMLRELFF.

The CDR3, as DNA: TGTGCCAGCAGTTACTCCCTATCGACAGGACTCGAAGCTTTCTTT. As protein: CASSYSLSTGLEAFF. This chain links TRBV6-6 with TRBJ1-1; a possible D gene is TRBD1 (6 bases). This CDR3 comprises 15 residues. Germline V gives CDR1 MNHNY, CDR2 SVGAGI (reference sequence). Trimming cost V 0 bases and J 8 bases, with 16 bases left between them.

The CDR3 loop is CSASSAADRGTDTQYF. CDR3 in DNA: TGCAGTGCTAGTTCAGCCGCGGACAGAGGCACAGATACGCAGTATTTT. The chain carries TRBV20-1 and TRBJ2-3, with a tentative D call TRBD1 (6 bases). The CDR3 loop spans 16 amino acids. V was shortened by 3 bases and J by 1 base, with 17 bases between the two germline ends. Per germline, CDR1 DFQATT and CDR2 SNEGSKA (reference sequence).

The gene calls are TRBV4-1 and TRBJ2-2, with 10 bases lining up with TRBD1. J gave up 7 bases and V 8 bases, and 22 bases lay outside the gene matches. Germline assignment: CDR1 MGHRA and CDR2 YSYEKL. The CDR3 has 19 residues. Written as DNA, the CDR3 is TGCGCCAGCGCCCCCGCGTTCGGTCTGGGGACAGGGGAGGGCGGGGAGCTGTTTTTT. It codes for CASAPAFGLGTGEGGELFF.

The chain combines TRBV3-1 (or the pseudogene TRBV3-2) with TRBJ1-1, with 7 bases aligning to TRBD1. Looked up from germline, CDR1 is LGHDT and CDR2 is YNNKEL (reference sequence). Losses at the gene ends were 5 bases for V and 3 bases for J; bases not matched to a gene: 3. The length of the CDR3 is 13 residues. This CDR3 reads CASSNQGDTEAFF. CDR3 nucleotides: TGTGCCAGCAGCAATCAGGGGGACACTGAAGCTTTCTTT.

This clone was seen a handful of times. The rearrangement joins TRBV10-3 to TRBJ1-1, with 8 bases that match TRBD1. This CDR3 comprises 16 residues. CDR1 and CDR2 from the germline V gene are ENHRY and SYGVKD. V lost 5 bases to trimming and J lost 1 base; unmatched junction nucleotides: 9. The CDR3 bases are TGTGCCATCAGTAAAACAGACGGGACAGGGAACACTGAAGCTTTCTTT. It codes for CAISKTDGTGNTEAFF.

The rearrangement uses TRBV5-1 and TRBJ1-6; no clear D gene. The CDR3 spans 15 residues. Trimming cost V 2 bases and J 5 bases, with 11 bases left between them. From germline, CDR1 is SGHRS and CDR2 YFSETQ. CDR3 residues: CASSLVNANNSPLHF. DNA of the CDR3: TGCGCCAGCAGCTTAGTAAACGCGAATAATTCACCCCTCCACTTT. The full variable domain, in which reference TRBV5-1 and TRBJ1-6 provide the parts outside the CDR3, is KAGVTQTPRYLIKTRGQQVTLSCSPISGHRSVSWYQQTPGQGLQFLFEYFSETQRNKGNFPGRFSGRQFSNSRSEMNVSTLELGDSALYLCASSLVNANNSPLHFGNGTRLTVT.

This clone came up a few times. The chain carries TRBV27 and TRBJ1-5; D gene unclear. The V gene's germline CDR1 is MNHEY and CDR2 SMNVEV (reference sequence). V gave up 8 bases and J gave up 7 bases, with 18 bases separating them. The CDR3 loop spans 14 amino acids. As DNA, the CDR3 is TGTGCCAGCGGCGAAAGGCAGGCAGGCCAGCCCCAGCATTTT. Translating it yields CASGERQAGQPQHF.

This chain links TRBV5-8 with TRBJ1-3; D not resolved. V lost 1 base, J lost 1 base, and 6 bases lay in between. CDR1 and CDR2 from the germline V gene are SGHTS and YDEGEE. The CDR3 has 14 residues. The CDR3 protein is CASSLSGSGNTIYF. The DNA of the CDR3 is TGTGCCAGCAGCTTGTCGGGTTCTGGAAACACCATATATTTT.

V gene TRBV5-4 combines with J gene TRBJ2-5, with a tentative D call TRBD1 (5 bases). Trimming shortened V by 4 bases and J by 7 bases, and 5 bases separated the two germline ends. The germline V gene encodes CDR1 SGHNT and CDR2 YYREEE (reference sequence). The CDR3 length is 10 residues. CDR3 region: CASSQGTQYF. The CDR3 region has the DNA TGTGCCAGCAGCCAGGGGACCCAGTACTTC.

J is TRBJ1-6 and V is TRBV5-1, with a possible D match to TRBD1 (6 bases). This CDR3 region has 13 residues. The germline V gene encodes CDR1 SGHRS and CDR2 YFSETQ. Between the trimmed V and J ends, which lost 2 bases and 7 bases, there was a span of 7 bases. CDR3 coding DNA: TGCGCCAGCAGCTTAACAGGGAATTCACCCCTCCACTTT. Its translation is CASSLTGNSPLHF.

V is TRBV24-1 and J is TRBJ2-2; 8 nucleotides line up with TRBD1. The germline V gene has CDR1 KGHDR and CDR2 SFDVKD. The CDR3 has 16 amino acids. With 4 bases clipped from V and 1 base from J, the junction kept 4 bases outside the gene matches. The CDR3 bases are TGTGCCACCAGTGACCCCGGGACAGGGAACACCGGGGAGCTGTTTTTT. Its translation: CATSDPGTGNTGELFF.

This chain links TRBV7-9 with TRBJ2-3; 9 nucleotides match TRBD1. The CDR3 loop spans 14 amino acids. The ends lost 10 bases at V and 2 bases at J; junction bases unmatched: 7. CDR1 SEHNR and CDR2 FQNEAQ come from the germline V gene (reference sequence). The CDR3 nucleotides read TGTGCCACCAGGACAGGGGTTATCACAGATACGCAGTATTTT. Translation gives CATRTGVITDTQYF. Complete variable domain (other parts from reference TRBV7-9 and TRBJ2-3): DTGVSQNPRHKITKRGQNVTFRCDPISEHNRLYWYRQTLGQGPEFLTYFQNEAQLEKSRLLSDRFSAERPKGSFSTLEIQRTEQGDSAMYLCATRTGVITDTQYFGPGTRLTVL.

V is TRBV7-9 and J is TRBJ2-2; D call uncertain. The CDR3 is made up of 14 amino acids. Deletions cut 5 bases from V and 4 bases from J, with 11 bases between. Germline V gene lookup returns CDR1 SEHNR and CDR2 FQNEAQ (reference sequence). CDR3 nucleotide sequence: TGTGCCAGCAGCCACGAGATCTTCACCGGGGAGCTGTTTTTT. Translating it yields CASSHEIFTGELFF.

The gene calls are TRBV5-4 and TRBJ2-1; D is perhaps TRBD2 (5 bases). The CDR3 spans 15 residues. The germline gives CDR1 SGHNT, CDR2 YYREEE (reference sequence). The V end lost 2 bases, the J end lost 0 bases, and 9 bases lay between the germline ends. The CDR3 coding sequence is TGTGCCAGCAGCTTAGCGGCCAGCTCCTACAATGAGCAGTTCTTC. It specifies CASSLAASSYNEQFF.

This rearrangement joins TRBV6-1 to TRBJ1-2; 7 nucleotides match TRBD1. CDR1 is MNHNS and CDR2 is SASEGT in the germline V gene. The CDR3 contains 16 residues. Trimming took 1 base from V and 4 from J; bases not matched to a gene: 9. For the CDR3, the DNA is TGTGCCAGCAGTGAAGAGGGGGCTGGGTGGCCCTATGGCTACACCTTC. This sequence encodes CASSEEGAGWPYGYTF.

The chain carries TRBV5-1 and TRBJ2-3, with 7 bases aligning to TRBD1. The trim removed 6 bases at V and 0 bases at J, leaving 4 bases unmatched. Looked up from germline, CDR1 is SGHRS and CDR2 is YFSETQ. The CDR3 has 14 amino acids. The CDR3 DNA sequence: TGCGCCAGCACCCGGGACAGTAGCACAGATACGCAGTATTTT. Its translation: CASTRDSSTDTQYF.

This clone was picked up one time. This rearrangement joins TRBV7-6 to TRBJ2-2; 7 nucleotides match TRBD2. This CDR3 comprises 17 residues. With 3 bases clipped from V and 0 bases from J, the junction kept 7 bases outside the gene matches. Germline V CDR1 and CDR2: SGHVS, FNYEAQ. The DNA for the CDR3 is TGTGCCAGCAGCTTGCCAATAGCGGGCGCGAACACCGGGGAGCTGTTTTTT. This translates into CASSLPIAGANTGELFF.

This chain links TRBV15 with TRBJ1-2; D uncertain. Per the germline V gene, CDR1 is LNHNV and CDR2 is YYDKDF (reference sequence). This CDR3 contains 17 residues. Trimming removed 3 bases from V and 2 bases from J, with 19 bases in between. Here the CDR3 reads CATSSQSGREANYGYTF. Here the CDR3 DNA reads TGTGCCACCAGCAGCCAATCGGGGAGAGAGGCGAACTATGGCTACACCTTC. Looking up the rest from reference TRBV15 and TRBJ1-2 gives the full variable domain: DAMVIQNPRYQVTQFGKPVTLSCSQTLNHNVMYWYQQKSSQAPKLLFHYYDKDFNNEADTPDNFQSRRPNTSFCFLDIRSPGLGDTAMYLCATSSQSGREANYGYTFGSGTRLTVV.

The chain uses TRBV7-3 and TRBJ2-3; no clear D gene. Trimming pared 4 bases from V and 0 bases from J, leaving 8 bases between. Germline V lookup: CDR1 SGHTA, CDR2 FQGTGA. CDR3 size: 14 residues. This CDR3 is CASSSEPSTDTQYF. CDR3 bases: TGTGCCAGCAGCTCGGAGCCTAGCACAGATACGCAGTATTTT.

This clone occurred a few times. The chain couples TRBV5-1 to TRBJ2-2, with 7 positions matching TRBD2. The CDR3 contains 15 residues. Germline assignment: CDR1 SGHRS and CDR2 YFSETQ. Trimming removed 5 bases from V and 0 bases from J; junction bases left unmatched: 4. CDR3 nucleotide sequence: TGCGCCAGCAGAGCTAGCGGAGCGAACACCGGGGAGCTGTTTTTT. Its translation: CASRASGANTGELFF.